This T cell receptor (beta chain) was sequenced in a study of CD8 T cells in ankylosing spondylitis. As to this clonotype: Its specificity is unknown.

Points from the study as a whole: Several of the motif variants were reported before in synovial fluid and blood from reactive arthritis. Disease-linked clones reportedly showed significant enrichment in matched ankylosing spondylitis synovial fluid. There was a TCR beta motif, made of 7 or 8 highly homologous variants, that appeared characteristic of ankylosing spondylitis blood.

Making the TCR beta libraries involved quantitative 5'-RACE with molecular barcodes. TCRdb reprocessed the 5' RACE reads with MiXCR, giving one entry per CDR3 protein. The repertoire has about 240,000 distinct CDR3 sequences, approximately 12% of them found once; the top ten carry under 8%. Input material: blood, either unsorted or a sorted T cell fraction (not recorded which). The receptor was derived from a male donor with ankylosing spondylitis or in good health (not recorded which).

CDR3 coding DNA: TGCGCCAGCAGCTTGGACGGACTAGCGGCGGATACGCAGTATTTT. Translating gives CASSLDGLAADTQYF. V is TRBV5-1 and J is TRBJ2-3; 10 nucleotides match TRBD2. J gave up 6 bases and V 0 bases, and 4 bases lay outside the gene matches. The CDR3 is 15 amino acids. Germline CDR1 and CDR2: SGHRS and YFSETQ. Based on the CDR3 plus reference TRBV5-1 and TRBJ2-3, the full variable domain is KAGVTQTPRYLIKTRGQQVTLSCSPISGHRSVSWYQQTPGQGLQFLFEYFSETQRNKGNFPGRFSGRQFSNSRSEMNVSTLELGDSALYLCASSLDGLAADTQYFGPGTRLTVL.